One and the same sample provided the 27 T cell receptor beta chains below, sequenced in a study of blood T cells in healthy people across ages. Primed by a sample-barcoded 5' primer and a J-beta primer mix, a second PCR proceeded for about 6 to 12 cycles. Via MiXCR, TCRdb re-called the 5' RACE reads, giving one row per CDR3 protein. The sample carries under 1,100,000 distinct CDR3 sequences, about 23% recorded once. The same data also went into a second study, on T cells of mothers and their children.

Sequencing input: blood. These receptors all come from a girl aged 2 to 9 in good health.

This chain's CDR3 is CASSTLTLSYEQYF. The CDR3 nucleotides are TGTGCCAGCAGCACCTTGACACTCTCCTACGAGCAGTACTTC. The chain couples TRBV28 to TRBJ2-7; D gene unclear. V dropped 6 bases and J dropped 0 bases, with 12 bases sitting between them. Germline CDR1 reads MDHEN; CDR2 reads SYDVKM. The CDR3 has 14 amino acids. Drawing the rest from reference TRBV28 and TRBJ2-7, the complete variable domain is DVKVTQSSRYLVKRTGEKVFLECVQDMDHENMFWYRQDPGLGLRLIYFSYDVKMKEKGDIPEGYSVSREKKERFSLILESASTNQTSMYLCASSTLTLSYEQYFGPGTRLTVT.

The table lists this clonotype with a few counts. The chain joins TRBV20-1 to TRBJ2-7, with D unresolved. The CDR3 is 14 amino acids. V lost 3 bases and J 2 bases, leaving 14 bases between the germline ends. Germline CDR1 reads DFQATT; CDR2 reads SNEGSKA (reference sequence). The CDR3 spells CSARRKEKTYEQYF. CDR3 sequence (DNA): TGCAGTGCTAGGAGAAAGGAGAAGACCTACGAGCAGTACTTC.

The chain couples TRBV29-1 to TRBJ2-7, with TRBD2 matching over 10 bases. V was pared by 1 base and J by 6 bases, with 3 bases of the junction left unmatched. From germline, CDR1 is SQVTM and CDR2 ANQGSEA. The CDR3 is made up of 13 amino acids. CDR3 nucleotides: TGCAGCGTTGAAGCTAGCGGGAGAAGCGAGCAGTACTTC. Translation: CSVEASGRSEQYF.

The chain has TRBV14 and TRBJ1-1; tentatively, D is TRBD1 (5 bases). Germline V lookup: CDR1 SGHDN, CDR2 FVKESK. The CDR3 runs to 17 residues. V gave up 3 bases and J gave up 1 base, with 18 bases separating them. The CDR3 coding sequence is TGTGCCAGCAGCCACTGGGACCTAGGGGTCGGGAACACTGAAGCTTTCTTT. Encoded protein: CASSHWDLGVGNTEAFF.

This clonotype was recorded a few times. The gene calls are TRBV13 and TRBJ2-5, with D unresolved. V gave up 4 bases and J gave up 5 bases, with 8 bases separating them. CDR3 length equals 12 residues. Germline-derived CDR1 and CDR2 are PRHDT and FYEKMQ (reference sequence). Here the CDR3 reads CASSYGLETQYF. The CDR3 DNA reads TGTGCCAGCAGCTATGGGCTGGAGACCCAGTACTTC.

The chain recombines TRBV6-5 with TRBJ2-4, with D possibly being TRBD2 (5 bases). The germline V gene has CDR1 MNHEY and CDR2 SVGAGI. This CDR3 has 19 residues. V lost 5 bases and J 0 bases, leaving 23 bases between the germline ends. DNA for the CDR3: TGTGCCAGCAGTCCAAACCCTAGCCTCGTATCAATAGCCAAAAACATTCAGTACTTC. Translating gives CASSPNPSLVSIAKNIQYF.

This sequence joins TRBV4-1 and TRBJ2-7; D gene ambiguous. The CDR3 has 13 amino acids. V dropped 5 bases and J dropped 0 bases, with 8 bases sitting between them. Germline assignment: CDR1 MGHRA and CDR2 YSYEKL. The CDR3 DNA follows: TGCGCCAGCAGCGGATTAATCTCCTACGAGCAGTACTTC. It encodes CASSGLISYEQYF.

CDR3 DNA sequence: TGTGCCAGCAGCTACAGGGGAGGGTCAGCTTTCTTT. Its protein product is CASSYRGGSAFF. J is TRBJ1-1 and V is TRBV11-2; TRBD1 matches 7 bases. This CDR3 spans 12 amino acids. V shed 4 bases, J shed 10 bases, and the junction held 6 bases outside the gene matches. Germline V gives CDR1 SGHAT, CDR2 FQNNGV.

The rearrangement joins TRBV6-2 or TRBV6-3 to TRBJ2-7; TRBD1 might be the D (6 bases). Trimming pared 0 bases from V and 1 base from J, leaving 13 bases between. Per the germline V gene, CDR1 is MNHEY and CDR2 is SVGEGT. CDR3 size: 16 residues. The CDR3 sequence is CASSYSTDRISYEQYF. In nucleotides, the CDR3 is TGTGCCAGCAGTTACTCGACCGACAGGATATCCTACGAGCAGTACTTC.

V is TRBV24-1 and J is TRBJ2-1; TRBD2 matches 9 bases. This CDR3 has 16 residues. The trim removed 6 bases at V and 3 bases at J, leaving 8 bases unmatched. Germline-derived CDR1 and CDR2 are KGHDR and SFDVKD. CDR3 protein: CATSQASGTYYNEQFF. The CDR3 nucleotides are TGTGCCACCAGTCAGGCTAGCGGGACTTACTACAATGAGCAGTTCTTC.

This clonotype has a handful of counts. J is TRBJ2-1 and V is TRBV10-3; the match to TRBD2 covers 9 bases. CDR1 ENHRY and CDR2 SYGVKD come from the germline V gene. The V and J ends lost 3 bases and 9 bases, in that order; junction bases with no gene match: 18. The CDR3 sequence is 18 residues long. The CDR3: CAISEPSVLVAGEVEQFF. Written as DNA, the CDR3 is TGTGCCATCAGTGAACCCAGCGTGTTGGTAGCGGGAGAGGTTGAGCAGTTCTTC.

This clonotype has more than one count but fewer than ten. The V call is TRBV21-1, the J call TRBJ2-5. The J call may be in error: the DNA end matches TRBJ2-1 better. TRBV21-1 is a listed pseudogene. CDR3 length: 18 residues. The CDR3 nucleotides read TGTGCCAGCAGCACCGAGGCCATCGAAGGCTGCGTTATGAATGAGCAGTTCTTC. Translated: CASSTEAIEGCVMNEQFF.

This clonotype was observed a handful of times. The gene calls are TRBV6-2 or TRBV6-3 and TRBJ2-1, with TRBD2 matching over 16 bases. CDR3 size: 17 residues. Germline V gives CDR1 MNHEY, CDR2 SVGEGT. V shed 2 bases and J 6 bases; nucleotides not matched to a gene: 4. In nucleotides, the CDR3 is TGTGCCAGCAGTTACGGGACTAGCGGGGGGGCCCCCAATGAGCAGTTCTTC. Its translation is CASSYGTSGGAPNEQFF.

The rearrangement joins TRBV5-1 to TRBJ2-5; 12 positions match TRBD2. The end of the DNA aligns better with TRBJ2-1, so the J call may be wrong. CDR1 and CDR2 from the germline V gene are SGHRS and YFSETQ. The CDR3 has 17 amino acids. CDR3 in amino acids: CASSGPTSGGPENEQFF. Written as DNA, the CDR3 is TGCGCCAGCAGCGGCCCGACTAGCGGGGGACCTGAGAATGAGCAGTTCTTC.

The V gene is TRBV4-1, the J gene TRBJ2-1; TRBD2 matches at 15 bases. V was pared by 0 bases and J by 1 base, with 1 base of the junction left unmatched. Germline V gene lookup returns CDR1 MGHRA and CDR2 YSYEKL. This CDR3 region has 18 residues. The CDR3 DNA reads TGCGCCAGCAGCCAAGAAGGGACTAGCGGGAGGTCCTACAATGAGCAGTTCTTC. Its protein is CASSQEGTSGRSYNEQFF.

This clonotype occurred a few times. The genes are TRBV4-3 and TRBJ1-2; D ambiguous. The V gene lost 0 bases and the J gene lost 5 bases, with 13 bases spanning the gap. CDR1 is LGHNA, CDR2 YSLEER, per germline. The CDR3 has 15 residues. The CDR3 protein is CASSQDRGLRYGYTF. The CDR3 coding sequence is TGCGCCAGCAGCCAAGATCGCGGGCTTCGGTATGGCTACACCTTC.

The sample holds a few counts of this clonotype. V gene TRBV4-2 combines with J gene TRBJ2-5; D remains ambiguous. The tail of the sequence fits TRBJ2-7 better, so the J call may be wrong. CDR1 is LGHNA and CDR2 is YNFKEQ in the germline V gene. CDR3 length: 13 residues. In nucleotides, the CDR3 is TGTGCCAGCAGCCAAGGTTCGATGTACGAGCAGTACTTC. The encoded protein is CASSQGSMYEQYF.

This clonotype has a handful of counts. This chain connects TRBV20-1 to TRBJ1-2, with D perhaps matching TRBD1 (5 bases). The CDR3 loop spans 16 amino acids. CDR1 and CDR2 (germline): DFQATT, SNEGSKA (reference sequence). V lost 0 bases to trimming and J lost 3 bases, with 17 bases between them. The CDR3 is CSARDQSGSVDYGYTF. The CDR3 coding sequence is TGCAGTGCTAGAGACCAATCAGGGTCAGTGGACTATGGCTACACCTTC.

This clonotype was seen a few times. The chain combines TRBV10-3 with TRBJ2-1; D uncertain. The J call could be wrong; TRBJ2-7 is a better fit for the DNA end. Per germline, CDR1 ENHRY and CDR2 SYGVKD. This CDR3 is built from 13 residues. The CDR3 spells CATLEPVKYEQYF. CDR3 sequence (DNA): TGTGCCACCCTGGAACCGGTGAAATACGAGCAGTACTTC.

This sequence joins TRBV6-5 and TRBJ2-5; D unclear. TRBJ2-7 explains the end of the DNA better; the J call may be wrong. The length of the CDR3 is 14 residues. CDR1 is MNHEY, CDR2 SVGAGI, per germline. CDR3 bases: TGTGCCAGCAGCCCCCTAGGTATTCGCTACGAGCAGTACTTC. It yields the protein CASSPLGIRYEQYF.

This clonotype has a handful of counts. The V call is TRBV7-8, the J call TRBJ1-2; 9 nucleotides agree with TRBD1. J was trimmed by 7 bases and V by 5 bases; bases with no gene match: 5. Germline V CDR1 and CDR2: SGHVS, FQNEAQ. This CDR3 comprises 13 residues. The CDR3 coding sequence is TGTGCCAGCAGCGAGGACAGGGGCCGTGGCTACACCTTC. This gives the protein CASSEDRGRGYTF.

The rearrangement joins TRBV4-2 to TRBJ2-7; 8 bases are shared with TRBD1. V lost 3 bases, J lost 4 bases, and 11 bases stayed unmatched. The CDR3 loop spans 16 amino acids. The V gene's germline CDR1 is LGHNA and CDR2 YNFKEQ. The CDR3 DNA follows: TGTGCCAGCAGCCAGGGGGGAACAGGGGGGTGGTACGAGCAGTACTTC. Amino acid sequence: CASSQGGTGGWYEQYF.

This clonotype was counted between two and nine times. The gene calls are TRBV4-2 and TRBJ2-3, with a weak D call TRBD2 (5 bases). Germline values: CDR1 LGHNA, CDR2 YNFKEQ. The CDR3 is 12 residues long. Between the trimmed V and J ends, which lost 6 bases and 10 bases, there was a span of 14 bases. The CDR3, as DNA: TGTGCCAGCAGAGAGGGCTCCTTGGCGCAGTATTTT. Residues: CASREGSLAQYF.

This clonotype was counted between two and nine times. For the CDR3, the DNA is TGTGCCAGCAGTGATCTAGCGGGGAACACCGGGGAGCTGTTTTTT. This codes for CASSDLAGNTGELFF. The V call is TRBV9, the J call TRBJ2-2; 8 positions match TRBD2. The V and J ends lost 5 bases and 1 base, in that order; junction bases with no gene match: 4. Germline CDR1 reads SGDLS; CDR2 reads YYNGEE. The CDR3 is 15 amino acids.

Note on this clonotype: At one of its ends the junction is not consistent with the germline gene, which may arise from a read error. The rearrangement links TRBV5-1 to TRBJ2-7, with TRBD2 identical over 7 bases. The CDR3 runs to 14 residues. Germline CDR1 is SGHRS and CDR2 is YFSETQ. CDR3 DNA sequence: TGCGCCAGCACAACCGGGGGGAGCTCCTACGGGCAGTACTTC. Residues: CASTTGGSSYGQYF.

The rearrangement uses TRBV7-2 and TRBJ2-1, with TRBD2 identical over 9 bases. The CDR3 is 15 amino acids. Germline V lookup: CDR1 SGHTA, CDR2 FQGNSA. J gave up 5 bases and V 3 bases, and 5 bases lay outside the gene matches. Here the CDR3 reads CASSFSGGSNNEQFF. The CDR3 coding sequence is TGTGCCAGCAGCTTTAGCGGGGGTAGTAACAATGAGCAGTTCTTC.

The sample holds a few counts of this clonotype. The chain uses TRBV2 and TRBJ2-1; the D is unclear. CDR3 length: 12 residues. CDR1 is SNHLY, CDR2 FYNNEI, per germline. Trimming pared 7 bases from V and 9 bases from J, leaving 13 bases between. CDR3 in amino acids: CASMRGVSEQFF. CDR3 DNA: TGTGCCAGCATGCGAGGAGTTAGTGAGCAGTTCTTC.